This TCR beta chain was retrieved from a study of T cells in Graves' hyperthyroidism and ophthalmopathy. The CDR3 consists of 15 residues. Germline assignment: CDR1 LGHDT and CDR2 YNNKEL (reference sequence). V lost 4 bases to trimming and J lost 7 bases; unmatched junction nucleotides: 8. The source material, RNA transcripts, was used to amplify TCR beta CDR3 regions. HTBI primers were the set used in a first-round RT-PCR of the TCR CDR3. Each CDR3 protein gets one entry after TCRdb re-called the multiplex PCR reads with MiXCR. The data contain approximately 600,000 distinct CDR3 sequences, around 20% of them seen just once; the ten biggest clones take up approximately 30%.

The receptor's source is a man younger than 40 with Graves' ophthalmopathy. This chain connects TRBV3-1 to TRBJ1-3; 9 bases map to TRBD1. The sample consisted of blood. Written as DNA, the CDR3 is TGTGCCAGCAGCCCCAGTCCCGGGACAGGGAACACCATATATTTT. Its translation is CASSPSPGTGNTIYF.